A selection of T cell receptor beta chains follows, all from one sample in a study of T cell changes during pregnancy in multiple sclerosis. TCRdb's copy holds only in-frame clones and misses some; the assay was immunoSEQ multiplex PCR. The sample lists 84,000 or so clones, over 90% occurring once. Sequencing used peripheral blood, obtained in the third trimester of pregnancy. Receptor source: a female donor with multiple sclerosis, enrolled in a pregnancy study. CDR3s include the opening cysteine and the closing phenylalanine or tryptophan. The D gene is left open where the match is weak. A clone size is listed for some rows: how often the clone was seen (once, few, many), or a class if it is expanded.

j_call | v_call | d_call | cdr3_length | clone_size | cdr3_aa | cdr3_nt
TRBJ2-1 | TRBV7-9 | NA | 13 | NA | CASSLAGGNEQFF | TGTGCCAGCAGCTTAGCGGGAGGAAATGAGCAGTTCTTC
TRBJ1-3 | TRBV7-9 | NA | 18 | NA | CASSLLVLGIRGVNTIYF | TGTGCCAGCAGCTTACTTGTCTTGGGGATCAGGGGAGTAAACACCATATATTTT
TRBJ2-6 | TRBV9 | NA | 17 | NA | CASSFGTDPSGANVLTF | TGTGCCAGCAGCTTCGGGACTGACCCCTCTGGGGCCAACGTCCTGACTTTC
TRBJ2-1 | TRBV19 | TRBD2 | 16 | NA | CASSIGGLAGYNEQFF | TGTGCCAGTAGTATAGGGGGGCTAGCGGGCTACAATGAGCAGTTCTTC
TRBJ1-2 | TRBV7-2 | TRBD1 | 18 | NA | CASSPQRGTGTGVSGYTF | TGTGCCAGCAGCCCCCAGAGGGGTACCGGGACAGGGGTTTCTGGCTACACCTTC
TRBJ1-5 | TRBV19 | NA | 15 | NA | CASTIGGNRNQPQHF | TGTGCCAGTACCATTGGGGGGAACCGCAATCAGCCCCAGCATTTT
TRBJ1-1 | TRBV2 | TRBD1 | 14 | NA | CASELTGGYTEAFF | TGTGCCAGCGAACTAACAGGGGGCTACACTGAAGCTTTCTTT
TRBJ2-5 | TRBV6-6 | TRBD1 | 14 | NA | CASRPGQNQETQYF | TGTGCCAGCCGACCGGGACAGAACCAAGAGACCCAGTACTTC
TRBJ2-7 | TRBV29-1 | TRBD1 | 13 | once | CSAWDRGTYEQYF | TGCAGCGCCTGGGACAGGGGGACCTACGAGCAGTACTTC
TRBJ2-7 | TRBV27 | TRBD1 | 16 | NA | CASSSSRTGEPYEQYF | TGTGCCAGCAGTTCGTCTAGGACAGGGGAACCCTACGAGCAGTACTTC
TRBJ2-7 | TRBV15 | NA | 14 | NA | CATSRDRGFYEQYF | TGTGCCACCAGCAGAGACCGGGGATTCTACGAGCAGTACTTC
TRBJ2-1 | TRBV14 | TRBD2 | 15 | NA | CASSQGGLAGNEQFF | TGTGCCAGCAGCCAAGGGGGACTAGCGGGCAATGAGCAGTTCTTC
TRBJ2-1 | TRBV6-5 | NA | 15 | NA | CASSLRPDTYNEQFF | TGTGCCAGCAGTCTTAGACCAGACACCTACAATGAGCAGTTCTTC
TRBJ1-1 | TRBV7-9 | NA | 13 | NA | CASSLVVDTEAFF | TGTGCCAGCAGCTTAGTTGTAGACACTGAAGCTTTCTTT
TRBJ2-2 | TRBV5-6 | NA | 14 | once | CASSLFRSTGELFF | TGTGCCAGCAGCTTGTTCCGTTCGACCGGGGAGCTGTTTTTT
TRBJ1-1 | TRBV12-5 | NA | 13 | NA | CASGGGANTEAFF | TGTGCTAGTGGTGGCGGGGCGAACACTGAAGCTTTCTTT
TRBJ1-4 | TRBV5-1 | TRBD1 | 14 | NA | CASSLDRGREKLFF | TGCGCCAGCAGCTTGGACAGGGGGAGGGAAAAACTGTTTTTT
TRBJ2-1 | TRBV27 | TRBD2 | 13 | once | CASSHTSGNEQFF | TGTGCCAGCAGTCACACTAGCGGCAATGAGCAGTTCTTC
TRBJ1-1 | TRBV7-9 | NA | 13 | once | CASSQGGVTEAFF | TGTGCCAGCAGCCAAGGAGGCGTCACTGAAGCTTTCTTT